The 26 T cell receptor beta chains below all came from one sample that was sequenced in a study of CD8+ T cells in alopecia areata. Time point denoted: mouse skin 6 weeks after grafting, around onset of hair loss. It was cDNA, reverse transcribed from extracted RNA, that served as the sequencing template. Produced via immunoSEQ multiplex PCR; TCRdb's table is partial and in-frame only. The sample shows some 2,000 clones, no singletons; the ten largest hold roughly 28%. This material consisted of skin, taken at week 6. The origin of the receptors is a C3H/HeJ mouse with alopecia areata. The strain's MHC type: H2-k.

This clone was counted many times. Gene names are the mouse ones. The read falls 4 residues short of the CDR3 end, and the missing part is taken from the germline J gene. The genes are TRBV13-3 and TRBJ2-1; tentative D call: TRBD1 (5 bases). Germline V gene data show CDR1 as NNHDY and CDR2 as SYVADS. There are 14 residues in the CDR3. Trimming pared 2 bases from V and 0 bases from J, leaving 6 bases between. The covered CDR3 bases are TGTGCCAGCAGTGACCAGGGTAACTATGCT. It encodes CASSDQGNYA. The complete CDR3 protein is CASSDQGNYAEQFF.

This clone has at least ten counts. These gene names are mouse names. The CDR3 end lies 4 residues beyond the end of the read and is filled in from the germline J gene. This chain joins TRBV31 and TRBJ2-7; TRBD2 matches at 13 bases. The V and J ends lost 1 base and 0 bases, in that order; junction bases with no gene match: 3. This CDR3 spans 16 amino acids. CDR1 GKSSPN and CDR2 SITVG come from the germline V gene. The CDR3 sequence: CAWSPGLGGSSYEQYF. The covered CDR3 bases are TGTGCCTGGAGTCCGGGACTGGGGGGGAGCTCCTAT.

This clone has a count of ten or more. Gene names refer to mouse genes. The same CDR3 is also encoded by other DNA sequences in this sample. The sequenced CDR3 bases are TGTGCCAGCAGTACCGGGACAGCAAACTCC. Translating it yields CASSTGTANS. The full CDR3 is CASSTGTANSDYTF. The chain couples TRBV19 to TRBJ1-2, with 7 bases matching TRBD1. The CDR3 end lies 4 residues beyond the end of the read and is filled in from the germline J gene. Germline values: CDR1 FNHDT, CDR2 SITEND (reference sequence). V was clipped by 3 bases and J by 0 bases; unmatched bases: 2. The CDR3 consists of 14 residues.

This clone was seen many times. Here the gene names and germline are mouse. Read coverage stops 4 residues before the CDR3 terminus; the germline J gene supplies the remainder. The chain uses TRBV19 and TRBJ2-5; TRBD1 agrees at 7 bases. Germline CDR1 FNHDT, CDR2 SITEND (reference sequence). There are 11 residues in the CDR3. Incomplete CDR3 DNA: TGTGCCAGCCAGGGGGAAGAC. It yields the protein CASQGED. The entire CDR3 sequence reads CASQGEDTQYF.

Remarks on this clone: Gene names and germline refer to mouse. The read is 4 residues too short to cover the CDR3 end, so that end is filled in from the germline J gene. V and J are TRBV19 and TRBJ2-4; D possibly corresponds to TRBD1 (5 bases). The germline V and J ends were trimmed by 2 bases and 1 base, with 5 bases remaining between them. CDR1 is FNHDT, CDR2 SITEND, per germline (reference sequence). The CDR3 runs to 13 residues. The sequenced CDR3 bases are TGTGCCAGCAGTATCAGGGGTCAAAAC. It specifies CASSIRGQN. The CDR3 in its entirety is CASSIRGQNTLYF.

By its share, this clone is medium-sized. The gene symbols are mouse symbols. The CDR3 goes on 4 residues after the read ends, and that part is filled in from the germline J gene. J is TRBJ2-1 and V is TRBV5; D is unclear. This CDR3 is built from 14 residues. CDR1 and CDR2 (germline): LGHNA, YNLKQL (reference sequence). Trimming left V 1 base short and J 1 base short, with 5 bases between. The CDR3 here is CASSQGQNYAEQFF. The sequenced CDR3 bases are TGTGCCAGCAGCCAAGGACAAAACTATGCT.

This clone counts as medium-sized. The genes and germline here are from mouse. Coverage ceases 4 residues before the CDR3 finishes, and the germline J gene fills in the end. This chain links TRBV19 with TRBJ1-1, with 9 bases matching TRBD1. The junction had 3 bases not matched to a gene; V was cut back by 5 bases and J by 4 bases. This CDR3 contains 13 residues. Germline CDR1 is FNHDT and CDR2 is SITEND (reference sequence). The covered CDR3 bases are TGTGCCAGCAGAGGACAGGGGTTCACA. Translating gives CASRGQGFT. The complete CDR3 sequence is CASRGQGFTEVFF.

Many counts were recorded for this clone. The gene names here belong to mouse. The CDR3 goes on 4 residues after the read ends, and that part is filled in from the germline J gene. The chain has TRBV19 and TRBJ2-7; 11 nucleotides match TRBD2. Germline V gene sequence: CDR1 FNHDT, CDR2 SITEND (reference sequence). CDR3 length: 14 amino acids. The sequenced CDR3 bases are TGTGCCAGCAGACACTGGGGGGGCGCGAAT. It encodes CASRHWGGAN. The complete CDR3 sequence is CASRHWGGANEQYF.

By its share, this clone is medium-sized. Genes here carry mouse names. The sequence runs out 4 residues before the end of the CDR3; the remainder is reconstructed from the germline J gene. J is TRBJ1-1 and V is TRBV13-3; 10 nucleotides match TRBD1. Germline V gene lookup returns CDR1 NNHDY and CDR2 SYVADS. Germline trimming cut 5 bases from V and 2 bases from J; bases unmatched to any gene: 3. The CDR3 contains 14 residues. CDR3 in amino acids: CASRTGGANTEVFF. Partial CDR3 DNA: TGTGCCAGCAGGACAGGGGGCGCTAACACA.

This clone is judged medium-sized (0.01 to 0.1%). Gene names denote mouse genes. Sequencing ends 4 residues short of the CDR3 end; the germline J gene provides the rest. This chain uses TRBV13-2 with TRBJ2-5; 8 bases map to TRBD1. This CDR3 is 13 amino acids long. Germline-derived CDR1 and CDR2 are NNHNN and SYGAGS (reference sequence). The CDR3 is CASGDRVKDTQYF. The CDR3 bases that were read are TGTGCCAGCGGGGACAGGGTAAAAGAC.

At least ten counts were recorded for this clone. Genes and germline are mouse. CDR3 bases read: TGTGCCAGCGGTCCCCGGACAGGTGCAAACTCC. Its translation is CASGPRTGANS. The whole CDR3 protein is CASGPRTGANSDYTF. This chain connects TRBV13-2 to TRBJ1-2; 7 positions match TRBD1. The sequence runs out 4 residues before the end of the CDR3; the remainder is reconstructed from the germline J gene. CDR3 length equals 15 residues. Germline-derived CDR1 and CDR2 are NNHNN and SYGAGS (reference sequence). J gave up 0 bases and V 4 bases, and 6 bases lay outside the gene matches.

This clone was counted ten times or more. An end of the junction differs from the germline gene, which may be a read error. The gene symbols are mouse symbols. Read coverage stops 4 residues before the CDR3 terminus; the germline J gene supplies the remainder. V usage is TRBV13-3 and J usage is TRBJ1-2, with a possible D match to TRBD1 (5 bases). This CDR3 spans 12 amino acids. Germline CDR1 reads NNHDY; CDR2 reads SYVADS. CDR3 in amino acids: CTSSQGNSDYTF. The part of the CDR3 DNA that was read is TGTACCAGCAGCCAGGGAAACTCC.

This clone was found many times. Genes here carry mouse names. The read ends 3 residues early relative to the CDR3; the germline J gene fills the gap. The chain uses TRBV15 and TRBJ1-6; the D gene is possibly TRBD1 (5 bases). TRBJ1-6 is marked as an open reading frame, function uncertain. The germline gives CDR1 SGHND, CDR2 FRSKSL. The CDR3 totals 12 residues. The covered CDR3 bases are TGTGCCAGCAGAGACTGGGGGGGAAGC. Amino acids: CASRDWGGS. The whole CDR3 reads CASRDWGGSLYF.

This clone is medium-sized. Genes and germline come from the mouse. The read ends 4 residues early relative to the CDR3; the germline J gene fills the gap. The V and J genes are TRBV13-1 and TRBJ2-7, with 8 nucleotides matching TRBD1. Germline-derived CDR1 and CDR2 are NSHNY and SYGAGN. V shed 5 bases, J shed 3 bases, and the junction held 1 base outside the gene matches. The CDR3 spans 12 residues. Partial CDR3 DNA: TGTGCCAGCAGGGACAGGGACTAT. Its protein is CASRDRDY. From start to end, the CDR3 is CASRDRDYEQYF.

About this clone itself: Gene names and germline refer to mouse. The CDR3 goes on 4 residues after the read ends, and that part is filled in from the germline J gene. V and J are TRBV13-2 and TRBJ1-2; TRBD1 matches 9 bases. The germline V gene encodes CDR1 NNHNN and CDR2 SYGAGS (reference sequence). The CDR3 has 13 residues. V dropped 7 bases and J dropped 2; count of bases not matched to a gene: 3. CDR3: CASSGTGNSDYTF. Incomplete CDR3 DNA: TGTGCCAGCAGTGGGACAGGGAACTCC.

A remark on this clone: Germline and genes here are mouse. The CDR3 end lies 4 residues beyond the end of the read and is filled in from the germline J gene. The chain employs TRBV4 and TRBJ1-2; D might be TRBD1 (6 bases). CDR3 length: 12 residues. Germline V CDR1 and CDR2: LGHDT, YNNKQL (reference sequence). The germline V and J ends were trimmed by 8 bases and 2 bases, with 9 bases remaining between them. The chain's CDR3 is CASGQGNSDYTF. The sequenced part of the CDR3 DNA is TGTGCCAGCGGGCAGGGGAACTCC.

This clone was detected ten times or more. Genes and germline are mouse. Read sequence stops 4 residues before the CDR3 end, and the germline J gene provides the missing end. The genes are TRBV16 and TRBJ2-1; 8 nucleotides align to TRBD2. Germline values: CDR1 SGHSA, CDR2 FRNQAP. Losses at the gene ends were 3 bases for V and 2 bases for J; bases not matched to a gene: 3. The CDR3 runs to 15 residues. This CDR3 is CASSFDWGYYAEQFF. Partial CDR3 DNA: TGTGCAAGCAGCTTCGACTGGGGATACTATGCT.

This clone was recorded many times. All gene names here are mouse names. The read ends 4 residues early relative to the CDR3; the germline J gene fills the gap. This chain connects TRBV17 to TRBJ2-5; TRBD2 is a possible D gene (6 bases). Trimming shortened V by 2 bases and J by 3 bases, and 6 bases separated the two germline ends. Germline CDR1 and CDR2: MNHDT and YYDKIL. The CDR3 is 13 amino acids. The CDR3 protein is CASSRWGQDTQYF. The covered CDR3 bases are TGTGCTAGCAGTAGATGGGGGCAAGAC.

By share of the sample, this clone is medium-sized. Each gene name is a mouse one. This CDR3 is CASSHWASQNTLYF. Incomplete CDR3 DNA: TGTGCCAGCAGTCACTGGGCTAGTCAAAAC. The chain carries TRBV19 and TRBJ2-4; perhaps TRBD2 as D (6 bases). The CDR3 end falls 4 residues outside the read, so it is completed with the germline J gene. Germline V gene lookup returns CDR1 FNHDT and CDR2 SITEND (reference sequence). V lost 4 bases, J lost 0 bases, and 9 bases lay in between. This CDR3 region has 14 residues.

Comments on this clone: Germline and genes here are mouse. Read coverage stops 4 residues before the CDR3 terminus; the germline J gene supplies the remainder. The J gene is TRBJ2-3, the V gene TRBV29, with 12 bases aligning to TRBD2. Germline lookup yields CDR1 MSHET and CDR2 SYDVDS. V trimming: 6 bases; J trimming: 2 bases; junction bases outside the gene matches: 6. The CDR3 consists of 16 residues. CDR3 region: CASSPDWGGFAETLYF. CDR3 bases read: TGTGCTAGCAGCCCAGACTGGGGGGGCTTTGCAGAA.

Many counts were recorded for this clone. The gene names here belong to mouse. The read ends 4 residues shy of where the CDR3 ends; the end is completed using the germline J gene. The chain has TRBV13-1 and TRBJ2-5, with 8 bases matching TRBD2. The germline V gene has CDR1 NSHNY and CDR2 SYGAGN. This CDR3 region has 14 residues. CDR3 DNA, as far as it was read: TGTGCCAGCAGTGAAGGGGGGGCGCTAGAC. It yields the protein CASSEGGALD. The CDR3 as a whole reads CASSEGGALDTQYF.

This clone was observed a few times. The genes and germline here are from mouse. The read gets to within 4 residues of the CDR3 end, and the germline J gene fills in the rest. The J gene is TRBJ2-7, the V gene TRBV31, with D tentatively TRBD2 (6 bases). The germline V and J ends were trimmed by 1 base and 0 bases, with 13 bases remaining between them. The CDR3 extends over 15 amino acids. Germline V CDR1 and CDR2: GKSSPN, SITVG. The CDR3 reads CAWSPRGGSSYEQYF. CDR3 DNA (partial): TGTGCCTGGAGTCCCCGCGGGGGGAGCTCCTAT.

In regard to this clone: Gene names are the mouse ones. CDR3 bases read: TGTGCCAGCGGTGATGCTGGTGGGGGGGATTAT. Translated, it gives CASGDAGGGDY. The CDR3 in full is CASGDAGGGDYEQYF. The chain links TRBV13-2 to TRBJ2-7; 8 bases agree with TRBD2. The read terminates 4 residues before the CDR3 end, so the remaining end is supplied by the germline J gene. The CDR3 extends over 15 amino acids. Germline values: CDR1 NNHNN, CDR2 SYGAGS (reference sequence).

By proportion, this clone is medium-sized. The gene names given are mouse names. The read stops 4 residues short of the end of the CDR3; the missing end is completed from the germline J gene. This sequence joins TRBV19 and TRBJ2-1, with TRBD1 matching over 7 bases. The CDR3 runs to 12 residues. Germline V gene sequence: CDR1 FNHDT, CDR2 SITEND (reference sequence). V trimming: 9 bases; J trimming: 4 bases; junction bases outside the gene matches: 4. Incomplete CDR3 DNA: TGTGCCATACAGGGGAAATATGCT. Translation gives CAIQGKYA. In full, the CDR3 reads CAIQGKYAEQFF.

This clone was seen ten or more times. Gene and germline names: mouse. The DNA ends 4 residues before the CDR3 does, and the rest of the CDR3 is filled in from the germline J gene. V and J are TRBV13-3 and TRBJ2-7, with 12 bases identical to TRBD2. This CDR3 contains 13 residues. The germline V gene encodes CDR1 NNHDY and CDR2 SYVADS. V lost 6 bases to trimming and J lost 3 bases; unmatched junction nucleotides: 1. The CDR3 bases that were read are TGTGCCAGCACGGACTGGGGGGGCTAT. Encoded protein: CASTDWGGY. The complete CDR3 sequence is CASTDWGGYEQYF.

This clone showed up many times. Here the gene names and germline are mouse. CDR3 region: CASKGRGTEVFF. The covered CDR3 bases are TGTGCCAGCAAGGGCAGGGGCACA. V is TRBV13-3 and J is TRBJ1-1, with a weak D call TRBD1 (6 bases). Coverage ceases 4 residues before the CDR3 finishes, and the germline J gene fills in the end. Germline CDR1 is NNHDY and CDR2 is SYVADS. Between the trimmed V and J ends, which lost 6 bases and 4 bases, there was a span of 10 bases. This CDR3 has 12 amino acids.